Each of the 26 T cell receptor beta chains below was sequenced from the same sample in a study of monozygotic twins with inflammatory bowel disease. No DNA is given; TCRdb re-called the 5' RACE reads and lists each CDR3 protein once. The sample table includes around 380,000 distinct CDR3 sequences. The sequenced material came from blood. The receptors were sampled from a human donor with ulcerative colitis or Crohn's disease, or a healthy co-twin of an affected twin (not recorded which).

CDR3: CASSYSRGGYGYTF. The chain carries TRBV6-5 and TRBJ1-2; TCRdb returns TRBD1, unconfirmable since there is no DNA. CDR1 is MNHEY, CDR2 SVGAGI, per germline. CDR3 length: 14 residues.

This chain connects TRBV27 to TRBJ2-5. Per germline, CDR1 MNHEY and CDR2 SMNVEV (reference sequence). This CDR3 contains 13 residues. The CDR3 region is CASSLRQVSTQYF.

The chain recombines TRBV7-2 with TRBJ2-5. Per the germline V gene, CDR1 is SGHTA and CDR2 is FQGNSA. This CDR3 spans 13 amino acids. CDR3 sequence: CASKSGSQETQYF. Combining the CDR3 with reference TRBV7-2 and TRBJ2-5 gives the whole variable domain GAGVSQSPSNKVTEKGKDVELRCDPISGHTALYWYRQSLGQGLEFLIYFQGNSAPDKSGLPSDRFSAERTGGSVSTLTIQRTQQEDSAVYLCASKSGSQETQYFGPGTRLLVL.

The CDR3: CASSLHGTYEQYF. The chain joins TRBV28 to TRBJ2-7; TCRdb's D call of TRBD1 is untestable without DNA. The CDR3 is made up of 13 amino acids. Germline V gene sequence: CDR1 MDHEN, CDR2 SYDVKM.

The CDR3 region is CASSLVSTEAFF. The chain is built from TRBV6-6 and TRBJ1-1. The CDR3 totals 12 residues. Per the germline V gene, CDR1 is MNHNY and CDR2 is SVGAGI (reference sequence).

The CDR3 reads CASSLGRGNTIYF. The chain combines TRBV4-3 with TRBJ1-3. The CDR3 is 13 amino acids. The V gene's germline CDR1 is LGHNA and CDR2 YSLEER.

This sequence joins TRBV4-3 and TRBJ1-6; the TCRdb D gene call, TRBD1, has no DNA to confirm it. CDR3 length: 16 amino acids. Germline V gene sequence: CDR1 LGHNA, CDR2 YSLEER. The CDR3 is CASSQDNRTPGSPLHF.

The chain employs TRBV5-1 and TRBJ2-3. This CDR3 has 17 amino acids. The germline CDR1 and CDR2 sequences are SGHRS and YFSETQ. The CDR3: CASSELVPLTGTDTQYF.

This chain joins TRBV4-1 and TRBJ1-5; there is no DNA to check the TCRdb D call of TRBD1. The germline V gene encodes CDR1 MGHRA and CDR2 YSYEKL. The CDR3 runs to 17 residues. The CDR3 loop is CASSQVLGGQRHQPQHF.

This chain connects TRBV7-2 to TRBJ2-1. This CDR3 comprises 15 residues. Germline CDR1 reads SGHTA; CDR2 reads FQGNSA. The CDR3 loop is CASSFMTSAYNEQFF.

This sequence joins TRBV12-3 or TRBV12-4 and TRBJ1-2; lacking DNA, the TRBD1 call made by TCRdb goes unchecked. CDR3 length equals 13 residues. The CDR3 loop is CASRTDSPSGYTF.

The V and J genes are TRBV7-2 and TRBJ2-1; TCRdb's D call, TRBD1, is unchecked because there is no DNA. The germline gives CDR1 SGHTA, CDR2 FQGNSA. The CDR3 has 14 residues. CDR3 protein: CASSPPGRTVEQFF.

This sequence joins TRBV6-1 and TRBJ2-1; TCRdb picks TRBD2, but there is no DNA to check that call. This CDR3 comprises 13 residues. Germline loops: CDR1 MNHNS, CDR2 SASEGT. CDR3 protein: CASSDGGGNEQFF.

The CDR3 sequence is CSASDTFNQPQHF. The chain joins TRBV20-1 to TRBJ1-5. The CDR3 covers 13 residues. In germline, CDR1 is DFQATT, CDR2 SNEGSKA (reference sequence).

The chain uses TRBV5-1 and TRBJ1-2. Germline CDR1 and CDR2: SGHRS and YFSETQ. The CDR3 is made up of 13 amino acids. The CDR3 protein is CASSLTDLYGYTF. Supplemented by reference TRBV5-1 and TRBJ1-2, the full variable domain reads KAGVTQTPRYLIKTRGQQVTLSCSPISGHRSVSWYQQTPGQGLQFLFEYFSETQRNKGNFPGRFSGRQFSNSRSEMNVSTLELGDSALYLCASSLTDLYGYTFGSGTRLTVV.

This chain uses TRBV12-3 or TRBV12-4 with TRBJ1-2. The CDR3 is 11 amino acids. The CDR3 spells CASSESYGYTF.

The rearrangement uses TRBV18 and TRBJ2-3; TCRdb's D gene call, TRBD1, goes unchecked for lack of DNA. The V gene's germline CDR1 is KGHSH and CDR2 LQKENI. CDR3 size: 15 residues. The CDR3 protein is CASSNQGTSTDTQYF. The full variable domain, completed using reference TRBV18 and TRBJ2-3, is NAGVMQNPRHLVRRRGQEARLRCSPMKGHSHVYWYRQLPEEGLKFMVYLQKENIIDESGMPKERFSAEFPKEGPSILRIQQVVRGDSAAYFCASSNQGTSTDTQYFGPGTRLTVL.

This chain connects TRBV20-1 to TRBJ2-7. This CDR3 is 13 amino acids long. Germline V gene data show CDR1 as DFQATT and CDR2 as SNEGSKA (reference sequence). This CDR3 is CSARAAFSYEQYF.

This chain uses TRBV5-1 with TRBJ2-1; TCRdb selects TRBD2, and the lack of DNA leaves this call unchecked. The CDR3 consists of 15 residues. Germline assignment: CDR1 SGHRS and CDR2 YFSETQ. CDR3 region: CASSGGRSSYNEQFF. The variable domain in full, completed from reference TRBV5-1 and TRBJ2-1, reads KAGVTQTPRYLIKTRGQQVTLSCSPISGHRSVSWYQQTPGQGLQFLFEYFSETQRNKGNFPGRFSGRQFSNSRSEMNVSTLELGDSALYLCASSGGRSSYNEQFFGPGTRLTVL.

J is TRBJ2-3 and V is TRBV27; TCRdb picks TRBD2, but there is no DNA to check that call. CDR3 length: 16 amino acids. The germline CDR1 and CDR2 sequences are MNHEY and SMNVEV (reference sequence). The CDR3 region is CASSRILAGGPDTQYF.

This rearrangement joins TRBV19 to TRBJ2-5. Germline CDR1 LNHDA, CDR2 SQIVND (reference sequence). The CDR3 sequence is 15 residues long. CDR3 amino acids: CASSNSERPQETQYF.

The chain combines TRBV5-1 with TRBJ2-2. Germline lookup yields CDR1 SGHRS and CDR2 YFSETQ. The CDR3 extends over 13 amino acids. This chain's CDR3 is CASSFGYTGELFF.

The CDR3: CASSEAGAYEQYF. The chain carries TRBV25-1 and TRBJ2-7. The CDR3 is 13 residues long. Germline V lookup: CDR1 MGHDK, CDR2 SYGVNS.

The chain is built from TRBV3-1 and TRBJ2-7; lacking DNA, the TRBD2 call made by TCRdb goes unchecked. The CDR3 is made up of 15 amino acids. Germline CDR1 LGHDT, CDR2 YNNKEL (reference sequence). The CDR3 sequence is CASSQKRGVQNEQYF.

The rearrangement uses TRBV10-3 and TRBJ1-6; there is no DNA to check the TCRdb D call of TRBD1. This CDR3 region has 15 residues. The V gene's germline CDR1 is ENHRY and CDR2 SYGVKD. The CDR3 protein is CAISELGGNNSPLHF.

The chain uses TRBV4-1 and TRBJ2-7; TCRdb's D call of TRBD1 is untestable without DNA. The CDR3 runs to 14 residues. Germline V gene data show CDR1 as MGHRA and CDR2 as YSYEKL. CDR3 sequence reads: CASSQDFETGSEYF.